These T cell receptor beta chains were read from a single sample in a study of T cells in Graves' hyperthyroidism and ophthalmopathy. TCRdb re-called the multiplex PCR reads through MiXCR, storing one row per CDR3 protein. The sample has under 450,000 distinct CDR3 sequences; around 14% are singletons. The source material was blood. These receptors were taken from a woman younger than 35 with Graves' hyperthyroidism. CDR3s include the opening cysteine and the closing phenylalanine or tryptophan.

V gene	J gene	CDR3 protein
TRBV24-1	TRBJ1-1	CATSDAGAYTEAFF
TRBV11-3	TRBJ2-7	CASRQGTDLDEQYF
TRBV7-9	TRBJ2-1	CASSLEFRDREGYEQFF
TRBV5-6	TRBJ2-2	CASSLGVGGLEELFF
TRBV29-1	TRBJ2-2	CSVETDRGPTGELFF
TRBV27	TRBJ1-4	CASNPGHSKPTNEKLFF
TRBV6-1	TRBJ1-5	CASRRGGNQPQHF
TRBV2	TRBJ2-2	CASSDFNTGELFF
TRBV19	TRBJ2-2	CASSTPLAANTGELFF
TRBV6-1	TRBJ1-4	CASTGPLGKLFF
TRBV5-6	TRBJ2-1	CASSFGTSYNEQFF
TRBV12-3/TRBV12-4	TRBJ2-1	CASSLGPGQGADGPRNEQFF
TRBV20-1	TRBJ2-1	CSAPGLAGGPPPNEQFF
TRBV9	TRBJ1-1	CASSADRDENTEAFF
TRBV15	TRBJ2-7	CATSIEVNYEQYF
TRBV6-1	TRBJ2-7	CASSYTGLAGVDEQYF
TRBV18	TRBJ2-2	CASSRLIRGTGELFF
TRBV18	TRBJ2-4	CASSPRGGSENIQYF
TRBV27	TRBJ2-7	CASSGVRSYEQYF
TRBV6-1	TRBJ2-2	CASSVKRSTGELFF
TRBV19	TRBJ1-2	CASSIPKDRRGNYGYTF
TRBV12-5	TRBJ2-2	CASGFPNTGELFF
TRBV12-3/TRBV12-4	TRBJ1-5	CASLQGSGNQPQHF
TRBV20-1	TRBJ1-1	CSAGPIQGNTEAFF
TRBV4-1	TRBJ2-1	CASSQSGLAFYNEQFF
TRBV29-1	TRBJ2-2	CSVGSSGRGELFF
TRBV20-1	TRBJ2-1	CSARVLAGGYNEQFF
TRBV11-2	TRBJ2-2	CASSGARTGELFF
TRBV7-2	TRBJ2-2	CASSSPGGPGELFF
TRBV2	TRBJ2-3	CASRSAPSDTQYF
TRBV20-1	TRBJ1-1	CSAKRGATEAFF
TRBV20-1	TRBJ2-7	CSGGTGDSYEQYF
TRBV30	TRBJ2-7	CASGGVLSYEQYF
TRBV2	TRBJ1-5	CASILDRGQPQHF
TRBV4-1	TRBJ1-2	CASSLTIGLYGYTF
TRBV28	TRBJ2-5	CASSFLRDRTQETQYF
TRBV7-9	TRBJ2-5	CASSPLQETQYF
TRBV27	TRBJ2-7	CASSLAETYEQYF
TRBV5-1	TRBJ2-1	CASSLSGGAIYEQFF
TRBV27	TRBJ1-4	CASSSLGRVPNEKLFF
TRBV25-1	TRBJ1-6	CASAKGWSPLHF
TRBV5-1	TRBJ2-1	CASRSAPAYNEQFF
TRBV27	TRBJ1-5	CATRGPGRWQPQHF
TRBV6-2/TRBV6-3	TRBJ2-2	CASSPLVDRVNTGELFF
TRBV11-2	TRBJ2-1	CASSLGVTSVHEQFF
TRBV19	TRBJ2-3	CASSIVTASTDTQYF
TRBV2	TRBJ2-7	CASSEVADSYEQYF
TRBV12-5	TRBJ1-1	CASGSGQGVSEAFF
TRBV19	TRBJ2-3	CASSIRLAGASDTQYF
TRBV12-3/TRBV12-4	TRBJ2-3	CASSYSMPSTDTQYF
TRBV7-9	TRBJ2-1	CASSLTESSYNEQFF
TRBV20-1	TRBJ1-1	CSPGQGRDTEAFF
TRBV5-1	TRBJ2-1	CASSWTSGGYNEQFF
TRBV12-3/TRBV12-4	TRBJ1-2	CASTEVGNYGYTF
TRBV24-1	TRBJ2-3	CATSASGVDTQYF